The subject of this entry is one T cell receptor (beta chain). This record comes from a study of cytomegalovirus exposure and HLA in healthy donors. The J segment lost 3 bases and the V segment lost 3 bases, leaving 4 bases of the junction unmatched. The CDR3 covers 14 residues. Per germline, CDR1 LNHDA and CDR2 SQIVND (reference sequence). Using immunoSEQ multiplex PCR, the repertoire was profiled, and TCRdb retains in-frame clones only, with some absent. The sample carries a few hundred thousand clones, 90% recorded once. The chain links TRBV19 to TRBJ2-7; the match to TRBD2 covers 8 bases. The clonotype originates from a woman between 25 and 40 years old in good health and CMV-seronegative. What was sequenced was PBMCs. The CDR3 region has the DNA TGTGCCAGTAGTATGTCAGCGGGAGACTACGAGCAGTACTTC. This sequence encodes CASSMSAGDYEQYF.